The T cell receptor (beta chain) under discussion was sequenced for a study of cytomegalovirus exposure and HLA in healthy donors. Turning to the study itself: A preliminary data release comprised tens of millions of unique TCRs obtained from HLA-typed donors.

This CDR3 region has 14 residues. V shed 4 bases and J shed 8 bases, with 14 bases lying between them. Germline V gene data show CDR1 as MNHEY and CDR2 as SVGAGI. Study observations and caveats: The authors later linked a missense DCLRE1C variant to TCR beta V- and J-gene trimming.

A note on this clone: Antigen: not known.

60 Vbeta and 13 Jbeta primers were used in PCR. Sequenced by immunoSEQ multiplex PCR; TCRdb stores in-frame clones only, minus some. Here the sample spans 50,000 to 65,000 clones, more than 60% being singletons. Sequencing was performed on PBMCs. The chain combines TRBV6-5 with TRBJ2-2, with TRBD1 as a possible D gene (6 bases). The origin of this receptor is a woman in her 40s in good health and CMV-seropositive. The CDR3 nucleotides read TGTGCCAGCAGTTGGGTAACAGGGTCGGGGGAGCTGTTTTTT. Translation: CASSWVTGSGELFF.